This is a list of T cell receptor beta chains from one sample in a study of cytomegalovirus exposure and HLA in healthy donors. Generated by immunoSEQ multiplex PCR, the TCRdb table keeps only in-frame clones and is missing some. The table lists some 130,000 clones, less than 90% of them singletons. The material sequenced was PBMCs. The source is a man aged 40-49 years in good health and CMV-seronegative. Both conserved end residues are part of each CDR3. The D gene is left open where the match is weak. Clone size is given for some rows only: seen once, a few or many times, or a class if the clone is expanded.

TRBV7-9	TRBD1	.	TRBJ1-1	TGTGCCAGCAGCCTGGGACAGTCATACACTGAAGCTTTCTTT	CASSLGQSYTEAFF
TRBV6-5	.	.	TRBJ2-5	TGTGCCAGCAGTTACTACGGCCAAGAGACCCAGTACTTC	CASSYYGQETQYF
TRBV11-1	.	few	TRBJ1-1	TGTGCCAGCAGCTTATCAAAAGGGACACTGAACACTGAAGCTTTCTTT	CASSLSKGTLNTEAFF
TRBV4-2	.	.	TRBJ1-4	TGTGCCAGCAGCCCTGGAGAAGGGAGGGCTAATGAAAAACTGTTTTTT	CASSPGEGRANEKLFF
TRBV18	TRBD1	.	TRBJ2-7	TGTGCCAGCTCATCGACAGGGGCCTACGAGCAGTACTTC	CASSSTGAYEQYF
TRBV25-1	.	.	TRBJ2-2	TGTGCCAGCAGTGGCAGCGCAGCAAACACCGGGGAGCTGTTTTTT	CASSGSAANTGELFF
TRBV27	TRBD1	.	TRBJ2-2	TGTGCCAGCAGTTTAACGGACAGGTACACCGGGGAGCTGTTTTTT	CASSLTDRYTGELFF
TRBV6-5	.	.	TRBJ2-4	TGTGCCAGCAGGGCAGAGGAGGCTGGGAACATTCAGTACTTC	CASRAEEAGNIQYF
TRBV30	TRBD2	.	TRBJ2-1	TGTGCCTCGGCGACTAGCGCGAATGAGCAGTTCTTC	CASATSANEQFF
TRBV19	.	once	TRBJ2-7	TGTGCCACCAAGGGGACTGAAAGCTCCTACGAGCAGTACTTC	CATKGTESSYEQYF
TRBV9	TRBD1	.	TRBJ2-1	TGTGCCAGCAGCGGCCGGGACAGTCGATACAATGAGCAGTTCTTC	CASSGRDSRYNEQFF
TRBV29-1	.	.	TRBJ2-1	TGCAGCGTTGGGCGGGACAGAGACAATGAGCAGTTCTTC	CSVGRDRDNEQFF